A single count supports the clone carrying this T cell receptor beta chain. Antigen specificity is unknown. Measured with immunoSEQ multiplex PCR; TCRdb has only the in-frame clones, and not every one. This sample has about 45,000 clones, with 89% found just once. These data come from a study of OX40 agonist ivuxolimab in advanced cancers. Study conclusions and caveats: The mean number of expanded clones was higher in CD8+ T cells than in CD4+.

The CDR3 has 13 residues. The germline CDR1 and CDR2 sequences are WSHSY and SAAADI. Trimming took 8 bases from V and 6 from J, leaving 14 bases between them. The sequences come from CD4+ or CD8+ T cells sorted from blood, collected in a trial of the OX40 agonist ivuxolimab. The J gene is TRBJ1-5, the V gene TRBV10-2, with a possible D match to TRBD1 (5 bases). The clonotype comes from an adult with an advanced solid tumor such as melanoma, head and neck, liver or kidney cancer. The CDR3 loop is CASGGGGSQPQHF. The CDR3 nucleotides are TGCGCCAGCGGCGGGGGGGGGAGTCAGCCCCAGCATTTT.